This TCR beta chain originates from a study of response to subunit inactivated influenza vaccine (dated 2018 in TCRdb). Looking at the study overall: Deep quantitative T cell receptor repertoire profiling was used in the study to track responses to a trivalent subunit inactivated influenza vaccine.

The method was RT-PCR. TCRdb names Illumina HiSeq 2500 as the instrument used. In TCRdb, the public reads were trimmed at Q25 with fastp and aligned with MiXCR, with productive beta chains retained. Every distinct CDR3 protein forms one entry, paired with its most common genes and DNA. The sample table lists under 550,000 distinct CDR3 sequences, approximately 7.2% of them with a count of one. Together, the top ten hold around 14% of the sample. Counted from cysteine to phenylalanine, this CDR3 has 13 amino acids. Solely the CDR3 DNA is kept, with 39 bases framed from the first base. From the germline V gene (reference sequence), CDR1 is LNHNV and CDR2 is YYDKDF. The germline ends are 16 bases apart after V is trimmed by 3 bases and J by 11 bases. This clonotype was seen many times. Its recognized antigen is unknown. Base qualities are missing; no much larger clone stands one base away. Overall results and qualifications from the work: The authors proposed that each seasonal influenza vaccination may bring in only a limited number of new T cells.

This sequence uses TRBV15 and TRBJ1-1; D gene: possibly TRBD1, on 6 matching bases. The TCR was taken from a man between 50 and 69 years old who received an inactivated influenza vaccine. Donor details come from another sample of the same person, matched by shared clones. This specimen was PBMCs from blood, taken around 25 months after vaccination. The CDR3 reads CATSSHQGKGAFF. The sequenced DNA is TGTGCCACCAGCAGCCACCAGGGGAAGGGGGCTTTCTTT.